This T cell receptor beta chain came from a study of beta chain features in type 1 diabetes. The wider study: What patients shared with healthy donors was a similar profile of age, gender and cell yields.

Isolated RNA was reverse transcribed in full, so expressed TCRB transcripts were sequenced. TCRdb's copy holds only in-frame clones and misses some; the assay was immunoSEQ multiplex PCR. The table includes about 340,000 clones, around 9.7% detected once. Remarks on this clone: The antigen is not known.

Germline V lookup: CDR1 MGHRA, CDR2 YSYEKL. CDR3 length: 15 amino acids. Between the trimmed V and J ends, which lost 5 bases and 0 bases, there was a span of 13 bases. Findings and limits, study-wide: Among all four CD4+ subsets, Type 1 diabetes patients had TCRB CDR3s that were moderately but significantly shorter. More deletions and fewer insertions at VDJ junctions were seen in type 1 diabetes patients. For TCRB rearrangement, an influence of HLA type remained unresolved here.

The rearrangement uses TRBV4-1 and TRBJ1-2; the D gene is possibly TRBD1 (6 bases). This clonotype was sampled from a young man with type 1 diabetes. Sequencing input: central memory CD4+ T cells from blood. CDR3: CASSVDRNSNYGYTF. CDR3 DNA: TGCGCCAGCAGCGTTGACAGGAATTCTAACTATGGCTACACCTTC.